One sample yielded the 3 T cell receptor beta chains listed below, sequenced in a study of blood T cell repertoires in COVID-19. The method was immunoSEQ multiplex PCR; TCRdb's version includes in-frame clones alone and lacks a portion of them. This sample has some 140,000 clones, with around 79% found just once. Sequencing input: peripheral blood. The origin of the receptors is a man in his 60s with acute or convalescent COVID-19.

The gene calls are TRBV2 and TRBJ2-5, with D possibly matching TRBD2 (6 bases). With 4 bases removed from V and 6 bases from J, the gap between germline ends came to 18 bases. The CDR3 covers 15 residues. Germline loops: CDR1 SNHLY, CDR2 FYNNEI. This CDR3 reads CASSGEGGSSKTQYF. The CDR3 DNA reads as TGTGCCAGCAGTGGAGAGGGAGGCTCTTCGAAGACCCAGTACTTC.

The chain carries TRBV9 and TRBJ1-2; no reliable D call. Trimming cost V 3 bases and J 8 bases, with 8 bases left between them. Germline V gives CDR1 SGDLS, CDR2 YYNGEE. CDR3 size: 11 residues. The CDR3 protein is CASSGRGGYTF. In DNA form, the CDR3 reads TGTGCCAGCAGCGGACGGGGAGGCTACACCTTC.

This chain links TRBV7-2 with TRBJ2-5; the match to TRBD2 covers 12 bases. The germline V gene encodes CDR1 SGHTA and CDR2 FQGNSA. V gave up 2 bases and J gave up 5 bases; unmatched junction bases: 6. This CDR3 has 16 amino acids. The CDR3: CASSLSGLAGLETQYF. The DNA for the CDR3 is TGTGCCAGCAGCTTATCCGGACTAGCGGGACTCGAGACCCAGTACTTC.